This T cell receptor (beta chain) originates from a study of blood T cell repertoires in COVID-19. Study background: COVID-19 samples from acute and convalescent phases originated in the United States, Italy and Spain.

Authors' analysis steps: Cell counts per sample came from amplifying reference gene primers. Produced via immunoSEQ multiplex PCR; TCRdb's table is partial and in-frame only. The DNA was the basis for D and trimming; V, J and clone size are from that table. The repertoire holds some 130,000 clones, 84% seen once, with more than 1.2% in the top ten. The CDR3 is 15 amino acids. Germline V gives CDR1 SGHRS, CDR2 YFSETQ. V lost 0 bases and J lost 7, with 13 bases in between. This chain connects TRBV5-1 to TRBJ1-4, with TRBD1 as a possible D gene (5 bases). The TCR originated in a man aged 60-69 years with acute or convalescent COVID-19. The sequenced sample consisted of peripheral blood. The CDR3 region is CASSLDGTTIEKLFF. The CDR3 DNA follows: TGCGCCAGCAGCTTGGATGGGACTACAATTGAAAAACTGTTTTTT.